The sequence of this T cell receptor (beta chain) was determined in a study of blood T cells in healthy people across ages. Then a second PCR, running roughly 7 to 11 cycles, was carried out with a sample-barcoded 5' primer and a J-beta primer mix. Every cDNA molecule carried a tag from a template-switch adaptor bearing 12 random nucleotides. MiXCR, run by TCRdb on the 5' RACE reads, gives a single entry per CDR3 protein. The profile shows about 400,000 distinct CDR3 sequences, roughly half of them singletons. This clonotype was picked up many times. The CDR3 extends over 15 amino acids. The germline V gene encodes CDR1 DFQATT and CDR2 SNEGSKA (reference sequence). V lost 5 bases to trimming and J lost 7 bases; unmatched junction nucleotides: 14.

This sequence was found in a man aged 60 to 69 in good health. The sequenced sample consisted of blood. V and J are TRBV20-1 and TRBJ2-1; TRBD1 aligns across 7 bases. The CDR3 DNA is TGCAGTGCTGAGGGCCTCTTAACAGGGGAAAATGAGCAGTTCTTC. Protein product: CSAEGLLTGENEQFF.